These 4 T cell receptor beta chains share one sample of origin, sequenced in a study of blood T cell repertoires in COVID-19. Profiling relied on immunoSEQ multiplex PCR, and the TCRdb table lists in-frame clones only, not all of them. The sample has 200,000 to 250,000 clones, about 85% seen once. The specimen was peripheral blood. Receptors originate from a woman in her forties or fifties with COVID-19, enrolled during active disease.

This clone has just a few counts. The rearrangement joins TRBV3-1 (or the pseudogene TRBV3-2) to TRBJ1-6; D possibly corresponds to TRBD1 (5 bases). The CDR3 has 15 amino acids. In germline, CDR1 is LGHDT, CDR2 YNNKEL (reference sequence). V lost 1 base to trimming and J lost 10 bases, with 14 bases between them. Here the CDR3 DNA reads TGTGCCAGCAGCCAAGTAACCCTCTCAGGGTCACCCCTCCACTTT. It codes for CASSQVTLSGSPLHF.

The V and J genes are TRBV19 and TRBJ2-5, with TRBD2 matching over 8 bases. Trimming took 2 bases from V and 4 from J; bases not matched to a gene: 15. The CDR3 has 18 residues. CDR1 is LNHDA, CDR2 SQIVND, per germline (reference sequence). CDR3 loop: CASSITISGVVRIETQYF. The DNA of the CDR3 is TGTGCCAGTAGTATAACTATTAGCGGGGTAGTTAGAATAGAGACCCAGTACTTC.

The chain recombines TRBV5-4 with TRBJ2-3; 7 nucleotides align to TRBD2. The CDR3 contains 15 residues. Germline trimming cut 2 bases from V and 4 bases from J; bases unmatched to any gene: 7. Germline assignment: CDR1 SGHNT and CDR2 YYREEE (reference sequence). CDR3 region: CASSLPGLKADTQYF. CDR3 coding DNA: TGTGCCAGCAGCTTACCGGGACTAAAGGCAGATACGCAGTATTTT.

The chain couples TRBV7-9 to TRBJ2-2, with TRBD1 matching 7 bases. Germline trimming cut 3 bases from V and 4 bases from J; bases unmatched to any gene: 8. CDR1 is SEHNR, CDR2 FQNEAQ, per germline (reference sequence). The CDR3 has 16 amino acids. CDR3 nucleotide sequence: TGTGCCAGCAGCTTCGCAGGGGGAAGCAGCACCGGGGAGCTGTTTTTT. Translated: CASSFAGGSSTGELFF.